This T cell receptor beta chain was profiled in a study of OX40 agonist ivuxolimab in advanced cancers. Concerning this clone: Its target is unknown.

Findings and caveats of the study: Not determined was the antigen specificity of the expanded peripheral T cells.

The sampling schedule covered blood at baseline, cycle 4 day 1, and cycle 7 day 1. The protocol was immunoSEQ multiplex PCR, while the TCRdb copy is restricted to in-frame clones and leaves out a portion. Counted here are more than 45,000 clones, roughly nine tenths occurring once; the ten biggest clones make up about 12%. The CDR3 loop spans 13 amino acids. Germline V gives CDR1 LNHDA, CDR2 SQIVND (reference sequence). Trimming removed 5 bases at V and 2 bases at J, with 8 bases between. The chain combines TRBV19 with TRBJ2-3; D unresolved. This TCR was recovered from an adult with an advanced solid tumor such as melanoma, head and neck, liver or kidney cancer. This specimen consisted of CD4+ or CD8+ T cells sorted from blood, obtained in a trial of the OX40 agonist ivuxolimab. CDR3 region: CASSPSPTDTQYF. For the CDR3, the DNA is TGTGCCAGTAGTCCCTCCCCCACAGATACGCAGTATTTT. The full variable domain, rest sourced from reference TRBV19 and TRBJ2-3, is DGGITQSPKYLFRKEGQNVTLSCEQNLNHDAMYWYRQDPGQGLRLIYYSQIVNDFQKGDIAEGYSVSREKKESFPLTVTSAQKNPTAFYLCASSPSPTDTQYFGPGTRLTVL.